This T cell receptor (beta chain) was identified during a study of cytomegalovirus exposure and HLA in healthy donors. Notes on the study in general: In a later analysis, HLA-associated TCR beta chains were more clonally expanded than equally common others. It was assumed in the presence/absence analyses that sequencing depth was roughly uniform across donors.

Germline V gives CDR1 LNHDA, CDR2 SQIVND (reference sequence). Trimming stripped 4 bases from V and 0 bases from J, with 13 bases between. The CDR3 has 16 amino acids. Researchers ran the PCR with 60 Vbeta and 13 Jbeta primers. Here immunoSEQ multiplex PCR was the method, and the copy in TCRdb shows in-frame clones only, minus some. Seen here are about 140,000 clones, 80% observed once, and the top ten hold approximately 6.2%. In the case of this clone: Its cognate antigen is unknown.

V usage is TRBV19 and J usage is TRBJ2-1, with D hard to call. Material: PBMCs. The clonotype was recovered from a man aged 35 to 55 in good health and CMV-seropositive. CDR3 coding DNA: TGTGCCAGTAGTAGAGATATCGCCAGCTCCTACAATGAGCAGTTCTTC. It codes for CASSRDIASSYNEQFF. Drawing the rest from reference TRBV19 and TRBJ2-1, the complete variable domain is DGGITQSPKYLFRKEGQNVTLSCEQNLNHDAMYWYRQDPGQGLRLIYYSQIVNDFQKGDIAEGYSVSREKKESFPLTVTSAQKNPTAFYLCASSRDIASSYNEQFFGPGTRLTVL.